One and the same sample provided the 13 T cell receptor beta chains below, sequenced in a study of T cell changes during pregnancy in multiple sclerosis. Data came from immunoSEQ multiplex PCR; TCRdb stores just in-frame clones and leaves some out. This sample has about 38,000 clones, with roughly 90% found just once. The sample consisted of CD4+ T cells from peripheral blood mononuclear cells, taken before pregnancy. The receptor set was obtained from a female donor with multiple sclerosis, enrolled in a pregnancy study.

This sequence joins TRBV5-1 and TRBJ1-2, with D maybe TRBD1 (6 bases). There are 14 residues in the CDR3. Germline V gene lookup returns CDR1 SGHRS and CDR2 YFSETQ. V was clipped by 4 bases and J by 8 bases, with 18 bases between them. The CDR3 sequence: CASSPTPGHRGYTF. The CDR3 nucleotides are TGCGCCAGCAGCCCCACTCCGGGACACCGAGGCTACACCTTC.

CDR3 sequence (DNA): TGTGCCAGCGCTAGCGGGGGCCGGTACAATGAGCAGTTCTTC. Its translation: CASASGGRYNEQFF. This chain joins TRBV5-4 and TRBJ2-1, with 10 bases identical to TRBD2. Germline lookup yields CDR1 SGHNT and CDR2 YYREEE (reference sequence). With V trimmed by 7 bases and J by 4 bases, 5 bases remained unmatched. This CDR3 contains 14 residues. Full variable domain (outside the CDR3, taken from reference TRBV5-4 and TRBJ2-1): ETGVTQSPTHLIKTRGQQVTLRCSSQSGHNTVSWYQQALGQGPQFIFQYYREEENGRGNFPPRFSGLQFPNYSSELNVNALELDDSALYLCASASGGRYNEQFFGPGTRLTVL.

The CDR3 here is CASSFETESEAFF. The CDR3 DNA follows: TGTGCCAGCAGCTTCGAAACAGAGTCTGAAGCTTTCTTT. The gene calls are TRBV11-3 and TRBJ1-1; D is unclear. V shed 3 bases and J shed 6 bases, with 11 bases lying between them. This CDR3 has 13 amino acids. Germline assignment: CDR1 SGHNT and CDR2 YENEEA.

The CDR3 sequence is CAPTPSETKNTGELFF. Here the CDR3 DNA reads TGTGCCCCCACCCCGTCCGAGACAAAGAACACCGGGGAGCTGTTTTTT. V gene TRBV10-3 combines with J gene TRBJ2-2, with D hard to call. Germline CDR1 and CDR2: ENHRY and SYGVKD. The CDR3 loop spans 16 amino acids. Trimming shortened V by 11 bases and J by 1 base, and 20 bases separated the two germline ends.

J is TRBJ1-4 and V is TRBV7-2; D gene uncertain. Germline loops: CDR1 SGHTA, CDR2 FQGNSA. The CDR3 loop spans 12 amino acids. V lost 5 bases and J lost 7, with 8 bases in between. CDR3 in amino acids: CASSLLREKLFF. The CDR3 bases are TGTGCCAGCAGCCTACTCCGTGAAAAACTGTTTTTT.

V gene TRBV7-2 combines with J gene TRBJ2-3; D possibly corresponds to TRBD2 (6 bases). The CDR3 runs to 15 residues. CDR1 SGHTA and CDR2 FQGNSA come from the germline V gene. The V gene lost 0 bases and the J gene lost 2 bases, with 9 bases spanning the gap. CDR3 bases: TGTGCCAGCAGCTTAGCCGGGGGTGACACAGATACGCAGTATTTT. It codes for CASSLAGGDTDTQYF. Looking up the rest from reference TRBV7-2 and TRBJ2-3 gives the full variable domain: GAGVSQSPSNKVTEKGKDVELRCDPISGHTALYWYRQSLGQGLEFLIYFQGNSAPDKSGLPSDRFSAERTGGSVSTLTIQRTQQEDSAVYLCASSLAGGDTDTQYFGPGTRLTVL.

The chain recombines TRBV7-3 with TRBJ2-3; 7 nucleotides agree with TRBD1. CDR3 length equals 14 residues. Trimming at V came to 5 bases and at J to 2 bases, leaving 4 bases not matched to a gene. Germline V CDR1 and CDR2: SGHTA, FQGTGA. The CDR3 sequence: CASSPGQTTDTQYF. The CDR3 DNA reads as TGTGCCAGCAGCCCGGGACAGACCACAGATACGCAGTATTTT.

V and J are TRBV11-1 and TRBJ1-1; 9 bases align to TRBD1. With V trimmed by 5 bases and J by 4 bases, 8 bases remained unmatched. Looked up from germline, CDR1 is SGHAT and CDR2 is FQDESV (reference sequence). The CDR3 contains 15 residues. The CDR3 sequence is CASSPNRGLSTEAFF. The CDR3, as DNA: TGTGCCAGCAGCCCTAACAGGGGGCTTAGCACTGAAGCTTTCTTT.

This CDR3 is CASSFESSFYGYTF. As DNA, the CDR3 is TGTGCCAGCAGTTTTGAGTCATCTTTCTATGGCTACACCTTC. This chain connects TRBV28 to TRBJ1-2, with unresolved D. The CDR3 consists of 14 residues. Per germline, CDR1 MDHEN and CDR2 SYDVKM. V lost 3 bases to trimming and J lost 4 bases, with 12 bases between them.

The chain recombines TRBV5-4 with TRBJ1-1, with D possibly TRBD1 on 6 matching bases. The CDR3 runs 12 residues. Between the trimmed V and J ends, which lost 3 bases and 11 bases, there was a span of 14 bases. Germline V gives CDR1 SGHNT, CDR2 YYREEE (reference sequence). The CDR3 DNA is TGTGCCAGCAGCTACCCCGACAGGAGGGCTTTCTTT. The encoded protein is CASSYPDRRAFF.

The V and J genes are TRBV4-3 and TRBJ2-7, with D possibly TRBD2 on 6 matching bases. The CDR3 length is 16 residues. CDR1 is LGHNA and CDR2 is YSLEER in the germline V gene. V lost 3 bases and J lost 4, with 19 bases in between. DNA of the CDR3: TGCGCCAGCAGCCACCGTTACGGGCAGGGAGGATACGAGCAGTACTTC. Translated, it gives CASSHRYGQGGYEQYF.

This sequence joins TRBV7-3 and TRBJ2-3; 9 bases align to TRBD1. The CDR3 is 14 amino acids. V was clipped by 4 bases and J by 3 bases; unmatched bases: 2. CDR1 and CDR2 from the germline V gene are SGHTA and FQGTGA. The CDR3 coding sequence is TGTGCCAGCAGCTCGGGACAGGGAACAGATACGCAGTATTTT. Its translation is CASSSGQGTDTQYF.

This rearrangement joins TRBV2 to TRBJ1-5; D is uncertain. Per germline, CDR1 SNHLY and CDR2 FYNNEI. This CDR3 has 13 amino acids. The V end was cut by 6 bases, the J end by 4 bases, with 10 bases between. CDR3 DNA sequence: TGTGCCAGCAGGGATGAGAGGAATCAGCCCCAGCATTTT. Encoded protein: CASRDERNQPQHF.